Detailed here is one TCR beta chain. The sample originates from a study of cytomegalovirus exposure and HLA in healthy donors. CDR3 length: 14 residues. The junction had 4 bases not matched to a gene; V was cut back by 6 bases and J by 5 bases. Germline-derived CDR1 and CDR2 are MNHEY and SVGAGI. A multiplex PCR was run with 60 Vbeta primers and 13 Jbeta primers. Using immunoSEQ multiplex PCR, the repertoire was profiled, and TCRdb retains in-frame clones only, with some absent. This sample has about 200,000 clones, with 75% to 85% found just once. The TCR comes from a woman in her 50s in good health and CMV-seronegative. Sequencing was done on a sample of PBMCs. This chain connects TRBV6-5 to TRBJ1-5, with 10 bases that match TRBD1. This CDR3 is CASSMTGGYQPQHF. The CDR3 nucleotides are TGTGCCAGCAGCATGACAGGGGGCTATCAGCCCCAGCATTTT.